This T cell receptor (beta chain) is from a study of T cell responses to AZD1222 COVID-19 vaccine. Findings of the study overall: Recipients of AZD1222 seropositive at baseline numbered only 6 or 7. Close to half of all spike-specific TCRs reportedly target regions of the variants that are unmutated. It was only after the peak T cell response that any repertoires were sampled. After two AZD1222 doses, spike-specific TCR breadth and depth rose versus day 0.

Generated by immunoSEQ multiplex PCR, the TCRdb table keeps only in-frame clones and is missing some. This sample carries roughly 20,000 clones, roughly 84% of them seen once, and the ten largest clones take about 16%. As to this clone: The antigen is undetermined.

Germline lookup yields CDR1 SEHNR and CDR2 FQNEAQ (reference sequence). The CDR3 extends over 14 amino acids. V was clipped by 3 bases and J by 4 bases; unmatched bases: 5. V is TRBV7-9 and J is TRBJ1-2; 7 positions agree with TRBD1. This clonotype was sampled from an adult who received the AZD1222 COVID-19 vaccine. The sequencing used peripheral blood, collected 28 days after the second AZD1222 dose. CDR3 nucleotides: TGTGCCAGCAGCTTGGGGGGACAGATCTATGGCTACACCTTC. Protein product: CASSLGGQIYGYTF.